These 22 T cell receptor beta chains came from one sample sequenced in a study of vaccination and CD4 T cells after COVID-19. The sample's treatment: roughly ten-day PBMC culture with coronavirus spike peptide pools or control peptides (ViraFEST assay). Once obtained from cultured CD4+ T cells, the DNA was sequenced using the Oncomine TCR Beta short-read assay. TCRdb re-analysed the PCR reads in MiXCR, keeping a single row per CDR3 protein. Among about 14,000 distinct CDR3 sequences listed, approximately 60% were seen once. These receptors' targets are unknown. The sequencing input was CD4+ T cells from blood, cultured in vitro. Source of these receptors: a human donor who had recovered from COVID-19.

The V gene is TRBV6-1, the J gene TRBJ1-4; D may be TRBD1 (6 bases). The CDR3 spans 15 residues. The V and J ends lost 4 bases and 3 bases respectively, with 12 bases between them. Germline CDR1 reads MNHNS; CDR2 reads SASEGT. The CDR3 sequence: CASSAPGHPNEKLFF. DNA for the CDR3: TGTGCCAGCAGTGCCCCGGGACACCCTAATGAAAAACTGTTTTTT.

The chain has TRBV27 and TRBJ2-1; 7 nucleotides match TRBD2. CDR1 and CDR2 (germline): MNHEY, SMNVEV (reference sequence). The CDR3 totals 18 residues. V shed 5 bases, J shed 3 bases, and the junction held 16 bases outside the gene matches. CDR3 nucleotides: TGTGCCAGCAGTCTACATCGGCCTTCCGGGGGGAGCTACAATGAGCAGTTCTTC. It codes for CASSLHRPSGGSYNEQFF.

The chain has TRBV5-5 and TRBJ2-2; either TRBD1 or TRBD2 may fit D (5 bases each). The germline V gene encodes CDR1 SGHKS and CDR2 YYEKEE (reference sequence). V dropped 5 bases and J dropped 5 bases, with 13 bases sitting between them. This CDR3 comprises 14 residues. Here the CDR3 reads CASSWTPGTGELFF. DNA for the CDR3: TGTGCCAGCAGTTGGACACCGGGGACCGGGGAGCTGTTTTTT.

The V and J genes are TRBV4-1 and TRBJ2-5, with 10 bases that match TRBD2. This CDR3 contains 14 residues. V dropped 3 bases and J dropped 5; count of bases not matched to a gene: 3. Germline assignment: CDR1 MGHRA and CDR2 YSYEKL. CDR3 nucleotide sequence: TGCGCCAGCAGCCAGGGACTAGCGATGGAGACCCAGTACTTC. Translated, it gives CASSQGLAMETQYF.

This clonotype ranks as medium-sized. The CDR3 DNA sequence: TGTGCCAGCAGTTTAACGGGTGAGCAGTACTTC. Residues: CASSLTGEQYF. The chain has TRBV12-3 or TRBV12-4 and TRBJ2-7; D unclear. The CDR3 consists of 11 residues. The V end lost 2 bases, the J end lost 7 bases, and 6 bases lay between the germline ends.

This clonotype is a singleton in its sample. The chain has TRBV10-2 and TRBJ2-7; no clear D gene. Looked up from germline, CDR1 is WSHSY and CDR2 is SAAADI. V was pared by 2 bases and J by 0 bases, with 8 bases between. The CDR3 loop spans 14 amino acids. CDR3 in amino acids: CASSEVKDSYEQYF. The CDR3 DNA follows: TGCGCCAGCAGTGAGGTGAAAGACTCCTACGAGCAGTACTTC.

The J gene is TRBJ2-5, the V gene TRBV20-1; D may be TRBD2 (5 bases). The germline gives CDR1 DFQATT, CDR2 SNEGSKA (reference sequence). The CDR3 totals 12 residues. V was cut by 5 bases and J by 1 base, with 8 bases left in between. As DNA, the CDR3 is TGCAGTGCTCCGGGGTTCCAAGAGACCCAGTACTTC. Its protein product is CSAPGFQETQYF.

The V and J genes are TRBV20-1 and TRBJ2-4; 7 bases are a match to TRBD2. The CDR3 is 15 residues long. The germline gives CDR1 DFQATT, CDR2 SNEGSKA (reference sequence). V was pared by 4 bases and J by 3 bases, with 9 bases of the junction left unmatched. CDR3 protein: CSAIAGSGGKNIQYF. CDR3 nucleotide sequence: TGCAGTGCTATAGCGGGCTCAGGTGGCAAAAACATTCAGTACTTC.

CDR3 in amino acids: CASSYQEREPLHF. The CDR3 nucleotides read TGTGCCAGCAGCTATCAGGAACGTGAACCCCTCCACTTT. The chain uses TRBV7-3 and TRBJ1-6; D is unresolved. V lost 4 bases and J 12 bases, leaving 13 bases between the germline ends. Germline V gives CDR1 SGHTA, CDR2 FQGTGA. The CDR3 runs 13 residues.

This clonotype was found a few times. V usage is TRBV6-2 or TRBV6-3 and J usage is TRBJ1-2; 8 nucleotides agree with TRBD1. The CDR3 loop spans 13 amino acids. Trimming cost V 2 bases and J 4 bases; bases outside gene matches: 0. Per the germline V gene, CDR1 is MNHEY and CDR2 is SVGEGT. The CDR3 DNA sequence: TGTGCCAGCAGTTACGACAGGGGCTATGGCTACACCTTC. This encodes CASSYDRGYGYTF.

The rearrangement links TRBV15 to TRBJ2-1; D possibly corresponds to TRBD2 (5 bases). V lost 5 bases to trimming and J lost 6 bases, with 17 bases between them. There are 15 residues in the CDR3. CDR1 and CDR2 from the germline V gene are LNHNV and YYDKDF (reference sequence). The CDR3 region is CATSQYLERANEQFF. The CDR3 nucleotides read TGTGCCACCAGCCAATATCTGGAGAGGGCCAATGAGCAGTTCTTC.

CDR3 DNA sequence: TGTGCCAGCAGTCTTAGACAGATTGAAGCTTTCTTT. Translating it yields CASSLRQIEAFF. The gene calls are TRBV28 and TRBJ1-1; D might be TRBD1 (5 bases). CDR1 and CDR2 from the germline V gene are MDHEN and SYDVKM. Trimming removed 5 bases at V and 7 bases at J, with 11 bases between. This CDR3 region has 12 residues.

This chain joins TRBV10-3 and TRBJ2-7, with 10 bases matching TRBD2. The germline V gene encodes CDR1 ENHRY and CDR2 SYGVKD. V lost 0 bases, J lost 6 bases, and 5 bases stayed unmatched. The CDR3 consists of 15 residues. As DNA, the CDR3 is TGTGCCATCAGTGAGTCGTTGAGCGGGAGGGTCGAGCAGTACTTC. Protein: CAISESLSGRVEQYF.

The sample holds one count of this clonotype. The V and J genes are TRBV6-2 or TRBV6-3 and TRBJ2-3; 11 bases are shared with TRBD2. V lost 2 bases, J lost 7 bases, and 17 bases stayed unmatched. The CDR3 has 19 residues. Per the germline V gene, CDR1 is MNHEY and CDR2 is SVGEGT. Written as DNA, the CDR3 is TGTGCCAGCAGTTACCAGAACGGACTAGCGGGCTACCTGCGATATACGCAGTATTTT. Its protein product is CASSYQNGLAGYLRYTQYF.

This clonotype came up a few times. The V call is TRBV6-2 or TRBV6-3, the J call TRBJ1-5; tentative D call: TRBD1 (5 bases). CDR1 and CDR2 from the germline V gene are MNHEY and SVGEGT. The CDR3 length is 12 residues. V was trimmed by 8 bases and J by 3 bases, leaving 8 bases between them. The CDR3 protein is CASGAVNQPQHF. For the CDR3, the DNA is TGTGCCAGCGGGGCGGTCAATCAGCCCCAGCATTTT.

The chain has TRBV5-6 and TRBJ2-5; tentative D call: TRBD1 (7 bases). This CDR3 has 15 amino acids. CDR1 and CDR2 (germline): SGHDT, YYEEEE. V lost 5 bases, J lost 5 bases, and 19 bases lay in between. In nucleotides, the CDR3 is TGTGCCAGCAGGGACTACGGGACAGTTTGGGAGACCCAGTACTTC. Its translation is CASRDYGTVWETQYF.

V gene TRBV15 combines with J gene TRBJ1-2; weak D call: TRBD1 (5 bases). The CDR3 has 19 amino acids. V lost 0 bases to trimming and J lost 6 bases, with 26 bases between them. In germline, CDR1 is LNHNV, CDR2 YYDKDF (reference sequence). The CDR3 region is CATSRDPAYTVGGDHGYTF. DNA for the CDR3: TGTGCCACCAGCAGAGATCCAGCGTACACTGTGGGGGGGGACCATGGCTACACCTTC.

The chain links TRBV30 to TRBJ1-1, with 11 bases lining up with TRBD1. The CDR3 is made up of 14 amino acids. CDR1 and CDR2 from the germline V gene are GTSNPN and SVGIG (reference sequence). With 3 bases clipped from V and 4 bases from J, the junction kept 4 bases outside the gene matches. CDR3 nucleotide sequence: TGTGCCTGGAGCAGGGACAGGGGGGTCACTGAAGCTTTCTTT. Protein sequence: CAWSRDRGVTEAFF.

The rearrangement uses TRBV4-1 and TRBJ1-5, with 9 bases fitting TRBD1. V was pared by 0 bases and J by 2 bases, with 5 bases of the junction left unmatched. CDR1 is MGHRA and CDR2 is YSYEKL in the germline V gene. CDR3 length: 17 amino acids. CDR3 protein: CASSQEVRQGGNQPQHF. The CDR3 bases are TGCGCCAGCAGCCAAGAGGTTAGACAGGGGGGCAATCAGCCCCAGCATTTT.

This clonotype occurred once. This chain joins TRBV11-2 and TRBJ1-5; D unresolved. The CDR3 extends over 13 amino acids. The ends were cut back, 5 bases at V and 4 bases at J, with 9 bases in the middle. Per the germline V gene, CDR1 is SGHAT and CDR2 is FQNNGV. The CDR3 loop is CASSRGLNQPQHF. CDR3 coding DNA: TGTGCCAGCAGCCGTGGACTGAATCAGCCCCAGCATTTT. The complete variable domain, with remaining parts taken from reference TRBV11-2 and TRBJ1-5, reads EAGVAQSPRYKIIEKRQSVAFWCNPISGHATLYWYQQILGQGPKLLIQFQNNGVVDDSQLPKDRFSAERLKGVDSTLKIQPAKLEDSAVYLCASSRGLNQPQHFGDGTRLSIL.

The V call is TRBV6-4, the J call TRBJ2-1, with 11 nucleotides matching TRBD1. The V and J ends lost 2 bases and 6 bases, in that order; junction bases with no gene match: 0. Germline V gives CDR1 MRHNA, CDR2 SNTAGT. The CDR3 runs 14 residues. The CDR3 DNA reads TGTGCCAGCAGTGACGGGACAGGGGGCAATGAGCAGTTCTTC. Its protein is CASSDGTGGNEQFF.

The chain recombines TRBV3-1 with TRBJ2-3; 8 bases line up with TRBD2. Germline CDR1 and CDR2: LGHDT and YNNKEL (reference sequence). The V gene end was trimmed by 0 bases and the J gene end by 2 bases; junction bases not matched to a gene: 7. The CDR3 runs 17 residues. CDR3 coding DNA: TGTGCCAGCAGCCAAGATCACAGCGGGAGTAACACAGATACGCAGTATTTT. Translation gives CASSQDHSGSNTDTQYF.